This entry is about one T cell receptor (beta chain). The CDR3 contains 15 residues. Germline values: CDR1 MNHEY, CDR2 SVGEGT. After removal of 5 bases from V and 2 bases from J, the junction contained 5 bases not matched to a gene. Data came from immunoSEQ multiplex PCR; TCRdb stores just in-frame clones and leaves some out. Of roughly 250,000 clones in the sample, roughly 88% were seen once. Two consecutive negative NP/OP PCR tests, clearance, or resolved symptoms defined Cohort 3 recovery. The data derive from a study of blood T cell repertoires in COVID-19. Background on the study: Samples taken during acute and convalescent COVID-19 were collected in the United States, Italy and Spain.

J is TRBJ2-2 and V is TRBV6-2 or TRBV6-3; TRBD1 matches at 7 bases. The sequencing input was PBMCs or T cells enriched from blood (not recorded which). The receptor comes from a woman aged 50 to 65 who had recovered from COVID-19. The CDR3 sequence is CASSIRGLNTGELFF. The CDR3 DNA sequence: TGTGCCAGCAGTATTAGGGGGCTAAACACCGGGGAGCTGTTTTTT.